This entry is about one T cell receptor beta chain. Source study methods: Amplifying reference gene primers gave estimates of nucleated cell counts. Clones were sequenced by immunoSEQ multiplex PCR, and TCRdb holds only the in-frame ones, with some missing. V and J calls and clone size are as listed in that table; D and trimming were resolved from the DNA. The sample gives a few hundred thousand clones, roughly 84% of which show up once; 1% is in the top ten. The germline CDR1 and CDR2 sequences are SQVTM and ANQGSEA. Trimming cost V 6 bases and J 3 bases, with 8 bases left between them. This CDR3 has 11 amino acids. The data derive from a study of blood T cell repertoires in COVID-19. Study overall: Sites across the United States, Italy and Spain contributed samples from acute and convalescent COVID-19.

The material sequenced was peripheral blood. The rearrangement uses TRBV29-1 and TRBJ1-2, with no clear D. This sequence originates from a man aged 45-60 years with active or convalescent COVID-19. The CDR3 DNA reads TGCAGCGTGGGCCTTTACTATGGCTACACCTTC. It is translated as CSVGLYYGYTF.